The TCR beta chain under discussion was sequenced for a study of cytomegalovirus exposure and HLA in healthy donors. The study, taken as a whole, reports: Whilst most TCR sequences proved rare, a subset of public TCRs occurred across many donors.

Measured with immunoSEQ multiplex PCR; TCRdb has only the in-frame clones, and not every one. The sample yields roughly 280,000 clones, around 85% seen once. CDR1 and CDR2 from the germline V gene are SGHTS and YDEGEE. The CDR3 is 15 residues long. Trimming took 4 bases from V and 8 from J; bases not matched to a gene: 3. Concerning this clone: Its antigen is unidentified.

This clonotype originated in a woman between 18 and 29 years old in good health and CMV-seronegative. V and J are TRBV5-8 and TRBJ2-1, with 16 positions matching TRBD2. Sequencing was performed on PBMCs. The CDR3 loop reads CASSGTSGGADEQFF. The CDR3 nucleotides are TGTGCCAGCAGCGGGACTAGCGGGGGGGCCGATGAGCAGTTCTTC. Based on the CDR3 plus reference TRBV5-8 and TRBJ2-1, the full variable domain is EAGVTQSPTHLIKTRGQQATLRCSPISGHTSVYWYQQALGLGLQFLLWYDEGEERNRGNFPPRFSGRQFPNYSSELNVNALELEDSALYLCASSGTSGGADEQFFGPGTRLTVL.